These 25 T cell receptor beta chains were all obtained from the same sample, sequenced in a study of blood T cell repertoires in COVID-19. The protocol was immunoSEQ multiplex PCR, while the TCRdb copy is restricted to in-frame clones and leaves out a portion. The table has tens of thousands of clones, roughly 87% seen once. Material for sequencing was peripheral blood. Receptors were obtained from a woman aged 45-65 years with COVID-19, enrolled during active disease.

The gene calls are TRBV6-6 and TRBJ1-1, with D perhaps matching TRBD1 (5 bases). Germline CDR1 is MNHNY and CDR2 is SVGAGI (reference sequence). Trimming shortened V by 4 bases and J by 3 bases, and 15 bases separated the two germline ends. This CDR3 is 15 amino acids long. The CDR3 spells CASSSLGGGYTEAFF. Here the CDR3 DNA reads TGTGCCAGCAGTTCCCTCGGGGGGGGATACACTGAAGCTTTCTTT.

CDR3 protein: CASSSGSGGLNQPQHF. The CDR3 nucleotides read TGTGCCAGCAGTTCGGGTTCAGGGGGTCTAAATCAGCCCCAGCATTTT. The J gene is TRBJ1-5, the V gene TRBV28, with 7 nucleotides matching TRBD1. V was clipped by 4 bases and J by 4 bases; unmatched bases: 10. Looked up from germline, CDR1 is MDHEN and CDR2 is SYDVKM. CDR3 size: 16 residues.

V gene TRBV7-2 combines with J gene TRBJ2-1; 7 nucleotides align to TRBD2. The germline V gene encodes CDR1 SGHTA and CDR2 FQGNSA. The CDR3 runs to 14 residues. The junction had 8 bases not matched to a gene; V was cut back by 4 bases and J by 8 bases. The CDR3 sequence is CASSSGLGAYEQFF. CDR3 coding DNA: TGTGCCAGCAGCTCCGGACTAGGGGCGTATGAGCAGTTCTTC. The entire variable domain, with the rest obtained from reference TRBV7-2 and TRBJ2-1, is as follows: GAGVSQSPSNKVTEKGKDVELRCDPISGHTALYWYRQSLGQGLEFLIYFQGNSAPDKSGLPSDRFSAERTGGSVSTLTIQRTQQEDSAVYLCASSSGLGAYEQFFGPGTRLTVL.

This sequence joins TRBV4-1 and TRBJ2-7; 10 nucleotides match TRBD2. Germline CDR1 is MGHRA and CDR2 is YSYEKL. The CDR3 extends over 13 amino acids. Trimming removed 4 bases from V and 5 bases from J; junction bases left unmatched: 2. CDR3 bases: TGCGCCAGCAGCCTAGCGGGAGGCGACGAGCAGTACTTC. It specifies CASSLAGGDEQYF.

V and J are TRBV5-6 and TRBJ1-2; the D gene is possibly TRBD1 (6 bases). V lost 0 bases and J 5 bases, leaving 8 bases between the germline ends. The CDR3 runs to 13 residues. CDR1 is SGHDT, CDR2 YYEEEE, per germline. CDR3 nucleotide sequence: TGTGCCAGCAGCTTGGACAGGGCTTATGGCTACACCTTC. It translates to CASSLDRAYGYTF.

This chain connects TRBV19 to TRBJ1-1; 7 nucleotides agree with TRBD1. With V trimmed by 5 bases and J by 4 bases, 10 bases remained unmatched. The CDR3 length is 15 residues. CDR1 is LNHDA and CDR2 is SQIVND in the germline V gene (reference sequence). The CDR3 nucleotides are TGTGCCAGTAGTGGACCCACAGGGGTAGGCACTGAAGCTTTCTTT. Protein sequence: CASSGPTGVGTEAFF. The complete variable domain, with remaining parts taken from reference TRBV19 and TRBJ1-1, reads DGGITQSPKYLFRKEGQNVTLSCEQNLNHDAMYWYRQDPGQGLRLIYYSQIVNDFQKGDIAEGYSVSREKKESFPLTVTSAQKNPTAFYLCASSGPTGVGTEAFFGQGTRLTVV.

V usage is TRBV28 and J usage is TRBJ2-7; TRBD2 matches 8 bases. Trimming at V came to 5 bases and at J to 4 bases, leaving 7 bases not matched to a gene. Per germline, CDR1 MDHEN and CDR2 SYDVKM. The CDR3 runs to 14 residues. CDR3 nucleotide sequence: TGTGCCAGCAGTCTAGCGGGTTGGGCGTACGAGCAGTACTTC. Translated, it gives CASSLAGWAYEQYF.

This clone was seen a handful of times. The chain couples TRBV2 to TRBJ1-5; D possibly corresponds to TRBD1 (5 bases). V lost 9 bases, J lost 5 bases, and 17 bases lay in between. The CDR3 extends over 14 amino acids. Germline V gene sequence: CDR1 SNHLY, CDR2 FYNNEI. CDR3 coding DNA: TGTGCCAGGGGGGGTGGTACACCAGATCAGCCCCAGCATTTT. Protein sequence: CARGGGTPDQPQHF.

This clone has just one count. The J gene is TRBJ1-1, the V gene TRBV28, with unresolved D. Germline V gene lookup returns CDR1 MDHEN and CDR2 SYDVKM. The V and J ends lost 7 bases and 4 bases respectively, with 4 bases between them. The length of the CDR3 is 10 residues. This CDR3 reads CASISTEAFF. The CDR3 nucleotides are TGTGCCAGCATTAGCACTGAAGCTTTCTTT.

The chain uses TRBV27 and TRBJ2-1; TRBD2 matches 11 bases. The CDR3 has 14 amino acids. J gave up 4 bases and V 6 bases, and 2 bases lay outside the gene matches. Germline CDR1 is MNHEY and CDR2 is SMNVEV (reference sequence). In nucleotides, the CDR3 is TGTGCCAGCAGGACTAGCGGGGATTACAATGAGCAGTTCTTC. Its translation: CASRTSGDYNEQFF.

The V and J genes are TRBV29-1 and TRBJ2-3; 15 nucleotides align to TRBD2. The CDR3 runs to 16 residues. After removal of 5 bases from V and 4 bases from J, the junction contained 7 bases not matched to a gene. CDR1 is SQVTM, CDR2 ANQGSEA, per germline. CDR3 DNA sequence: TGCAGCGTTCTTAAGGGACTAGCGGGAGGTGCAGATACGCAGTATTTT. Protein product: CSVLKGLAGGADTQYF.

V usage is TRBV5-1 and J usage is TRBJ2-3; 8 positions agree with TRBD2. The CDR3 has 15 amino acids. Germline loops: CDR1 SGHRS, CDR2 YFSETQ. V trimming: 3 bases; J trimming: 1 base; junction bases outside the gene matches: 4. The CDR3 reads CASSSSGQRTDTQYF. The CDR3 nucleotides are TGCGCCAGCAGCTCTAGCGGGCAGCGCACAGATACGCAGTATTTT.

CDR3 DNA sequence: TGTGCCAGCAGTTCCGGAGGCTCCTACAATGAGCAGTTCTTC. Protein sequence: CASSSGGSYNEQFF. The chain has TRBV28 and TRBJ2-1; D possibly corresponds to TRBD2 (5 bases). CDR3 length: 14 residues. Germline CDR1 reads MDHEN; CDR2 reads SYDVKM. Trimming pared 4 bases from V and 0 bases from J, leaving 7 bases between.

This chain joins TRBV6-5 and TRBJ1-4; D gene unclear. Germline V gene lookup returns CDR1 MNHEY and CDR2 SVGAGI. The CDR3 totals 14 residues. V gave up 6 bases and J gave up 0 bases, with 8 bases separating them. Written as DNA, the CDR3 is TGTGCCAGCAGATCCCGGGCAACTAATGAAAAACTGTTTTTT. It encodes CASRSRATNEKLFF.

This sequence joins TRBV28 and TRBJ2-2; D is perhaps TRBD2 (7 bases). Deletions cut 3 bases from V and 0 bases from J, with 8 bases between. CDR1 and CDR2 (germline): MDHEN, SYDVKM. CDR3 length: 15 residues. In DNA, the CDR3 is TGTGCCAGCAGTTTCGGGGGGCCGAACACCGGGGAGCTGTTTTTT. It codes for CASSFGGPNTGELFF.

The chain employs TRBV10-3 and TRBJ2-2, with 11 bases lining up with TRBD2. Per the germline V gene, CDR1 is ENHRY and CDR2 is SYGVKD. The J segment lost 0 bases and the V segment lost 10 bases, leaving 7 bases of the junction unmatched. This CDR3 is 16 amino acids long. The DNA for the CDR3 is TGTGCCACGCGAACTAGCGGGAGCGCGAACACCGGGGAGCTGTTTTTT. The encoded protein is CATRTSGSANTGELFF.

The CDR3 sequence is CASSQTGRSGANVLTF. CDR3 coding DNA: TGTGCCAGCAGCCAGACAGGGCGCTCTGGGGCCAACGTCCTGACTTTC. The chain couples TRBV3-1 (or the pseudogene TRBV3-2) to TRBJ2-6, with 7 bases identical to TRBD1. In germline, CDR1 is LGHDT, CDR2 YNNKEL (reference sequence). The CDR3 is 16 residues long. Trimming at V came to 3 bases and at J to 0 bases, leaving 2 bases not matched to a gene.

The chain joins TRBV2 to TRBJ2-6; 7 bases map to TRBD1. The germline gives CDR1 SNHLY, CDR2 FYNNEI. Losses at the gene ends were 2 bases for V and 4 bases for J; bases not matched to a gene: 2. CDR3 length: 15 residues. The CDR3 spells CASSETGVGANVLTF. The CDR3 nucleotides are TGTGCCAGCAGTGAAACAGGGGTCGGGGCCAACGTCCTGACTTTC.

V is TRBV9 and J is TRBJ2-1, with 10 positions matching TRBD2. CDR3 length: 15 residues. Trimming at V came to 5 bases and at J to 5 bases, leaving 7 bases not matched to a gene. CDR1 and CDR2 from the germline V gene are SGDLS and YYNGEE. In DNA, the CDR3 is TGTGCCAGCAGTACCGGGACTAGCGTAAACAATGAGCAGTTCTTC. Translation: CASSTGTSVNNEQFF.

The V and J genes are TRBV7-2 and TRBJ1-5, with a tentative D call TRBD1 (6 bases). The CDR3 consists of 14 residues. Deletions cut 5 bases from V and 7 bases from J, with 15 bases between. Germline lookup yields CDR1 SGHTA and CDR2 FQGNSA. CDR3 nucleotide sequence: TGTGCCAGCAGCAAGGGCGGGGGGCGGCAGCCCCAGCATTTT. This encodes CASSKGGGRQPQHF.

CDR3 nucleotides: TGTGCCAGCTCACCACCCAGCGGGAGTGTCACCGGGGAGCTGTTTTTT. Translation gives CASSPPSGSVTGELFF. V usage is TRBV18 and J usage is TRBJ2-2; the match to TRBD2 covers 8 bases. Germline V gene data show CDR1 as KGHSH and CDR2 as LQKENI. V shed 0 bases and J 4 bases; nucleotides not matched to a gene: 4. This CDR3 is built from 16 residues. Complete variable domain (other parts from reference TRBV18 and TRBJ2-2): NAGVMQNPRHLVRRRGQEARLRCSPMKGHSHVYWYRQLPEEGLKFMVYLQKENIIDESGMPKERFSAEFPKEGPSILRIQQVVRGDSAAYFCASSPPSGSVTGELFFGEGSRLTVL.

The CDR3 is CASSLASGRTQYF. The CDR3 DNA reads as TGTGCCAGCAGTTTGGCTAGCGGGCGAACCCAGTACTTC. The chain links TRBV12-3 or TRBV12-4 to TRBJ2-5; 8 positions agree with TRBD2. V dropped 3 bases and J dropped 8; count of bases not matched to a gene: 5. The CDR3 contains 13 residues.

This clone was counted a single time. V usage is TRBV7-2 and J usage is TRBJ2-5; the D is unclear. Germline V gives CDR1 SGHTA, CDR2 FQGNSA. V lost 5 bases and J 5 bases, leaving 9 bases between the germline ends. This CDR3 contains 12 residues. The CDR3 protein is CASSQSVETQYF. DNA for the CDR3: TGTGCCAGCAGCCAATCAGTGGAGACCCAGTACTTC.

The table lists this clone with a count of one. The chain carries TRBV24-1 and TRBJ2-2, with 7 bases that match TRBD1. This CDR3 region has 15 residues. Germline CDR1 KGHDR, CDR2 SFDVKD. J lost 4 bases, V lost 9 bases, and 10 bases had no gene match. CDR3 bases: TGTGCCACCTCGACAGGGAGAGCCGTCACCGGGGAGCTGTTTTTT. Translated: CATSTGRAVTGELFF.

CDR3: CASSWKGDPTQYF. CDR3 DNA sequence: TGTGCCAGCAGCTGGAAGGGGGACCCTACGCAGTATTTT. V usage is TRBV7-3 and J usage is TRBJ2-3; perhaps TRBD1 as D (6 bases). V was pared by 4 bases and J by 8 bases, with 13 bases between. Germline-derived CDR1 and CDR2 are SGHTA and FQGTGA. This CDR3 contains 13 residues.